This TCR beta chain was captured by sequencing in a study of blood T cell repertoires in COVID-19. Background on the study: Researchers got acute and convalescent COVID-19 samples from the United States, Italy and Spain. PBMCs, B-cell-depleted T cells, or T cells provided the cDNA or gDNA that made up the material.

Original handling: Estimates of nucleated cell counts were drawn from the amplification of reference gene primers. Profiling relied on immunoSEQ multiplex PCR, and the TCRdb table lists in-frame clones only, not all of them. V and J calls and clone size follow that table, whereas D and trimming were derived from the DNA. The sample includes about 97,000 clones, 81% of them seen just once. V lost 2 bases, J lost 0 bases, and 8 bases lay in between. This CDR3 has 15 residues. CDR1 SGHTA and CDR2 FQGTGA come from the germline V gene. Input material: peripheral blood. V is TRBV7-3 and J is TRBJ2-1; no reliable D call. The sequence was obtained from a man aged 60-69 years with acute or convalescent COVID-19. CDR3 residues: CASSLLAASYNEQFF. Here the CDR3 DNA reads TGTGCCAGCAGCTTACTGGCGGCCTCCTACAATGAGCAGTTCTTC.